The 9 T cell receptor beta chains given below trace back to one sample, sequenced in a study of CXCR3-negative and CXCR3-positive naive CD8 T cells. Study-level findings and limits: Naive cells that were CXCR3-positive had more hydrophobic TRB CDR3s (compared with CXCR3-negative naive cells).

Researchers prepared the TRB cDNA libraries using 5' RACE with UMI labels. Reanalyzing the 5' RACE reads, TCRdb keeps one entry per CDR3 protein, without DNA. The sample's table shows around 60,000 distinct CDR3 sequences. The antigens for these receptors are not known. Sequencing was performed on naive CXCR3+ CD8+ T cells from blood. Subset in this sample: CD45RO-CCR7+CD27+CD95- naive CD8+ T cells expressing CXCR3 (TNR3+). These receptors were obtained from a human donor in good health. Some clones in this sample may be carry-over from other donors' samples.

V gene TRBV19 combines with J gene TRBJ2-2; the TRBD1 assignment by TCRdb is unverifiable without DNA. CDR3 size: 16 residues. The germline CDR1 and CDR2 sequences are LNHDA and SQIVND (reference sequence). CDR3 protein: CASTDRGRVDTGELFF.

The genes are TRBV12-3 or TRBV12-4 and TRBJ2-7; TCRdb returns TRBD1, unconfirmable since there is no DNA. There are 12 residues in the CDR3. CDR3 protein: CASRGVSYEQYF.

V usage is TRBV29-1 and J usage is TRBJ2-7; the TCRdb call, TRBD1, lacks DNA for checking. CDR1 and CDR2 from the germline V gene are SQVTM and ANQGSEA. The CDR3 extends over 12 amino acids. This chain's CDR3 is CSARDPNYEQYF.

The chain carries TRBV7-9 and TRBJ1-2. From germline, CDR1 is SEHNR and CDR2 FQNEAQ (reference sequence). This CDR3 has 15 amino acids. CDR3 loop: CASSLSGRFNYGYTF.

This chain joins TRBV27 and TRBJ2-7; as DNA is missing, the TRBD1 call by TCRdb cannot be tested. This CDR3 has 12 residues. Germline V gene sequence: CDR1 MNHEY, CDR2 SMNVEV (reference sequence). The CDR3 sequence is CASSIQGHEQYF.

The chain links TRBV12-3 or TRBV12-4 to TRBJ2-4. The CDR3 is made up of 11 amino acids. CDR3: CASSHGDVQYF.

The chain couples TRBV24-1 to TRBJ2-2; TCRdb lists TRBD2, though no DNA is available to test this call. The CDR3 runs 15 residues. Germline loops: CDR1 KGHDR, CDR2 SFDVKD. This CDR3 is CATRAGGTNTGELFF.

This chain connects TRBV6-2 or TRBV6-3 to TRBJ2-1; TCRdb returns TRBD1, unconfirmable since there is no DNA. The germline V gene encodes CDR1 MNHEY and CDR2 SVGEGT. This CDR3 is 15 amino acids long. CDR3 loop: CASSYRDREDNEQFF.

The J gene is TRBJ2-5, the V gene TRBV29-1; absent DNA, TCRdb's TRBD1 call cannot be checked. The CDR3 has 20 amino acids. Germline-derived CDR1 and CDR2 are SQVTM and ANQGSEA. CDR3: CSVVGPLPTGTGGLRETQYF. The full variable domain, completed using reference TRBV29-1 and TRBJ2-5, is SAVISQKPSRDICQRGTSLTIQCQVDSQVTMMFWYRQQPGQSLTLIATANQGSEATYESGFVIDKFPISRPNLTFSTLTVSNMSPEDSSIYLCSVVGPLPTGTGGLRETQYFGPGTRLLVL.